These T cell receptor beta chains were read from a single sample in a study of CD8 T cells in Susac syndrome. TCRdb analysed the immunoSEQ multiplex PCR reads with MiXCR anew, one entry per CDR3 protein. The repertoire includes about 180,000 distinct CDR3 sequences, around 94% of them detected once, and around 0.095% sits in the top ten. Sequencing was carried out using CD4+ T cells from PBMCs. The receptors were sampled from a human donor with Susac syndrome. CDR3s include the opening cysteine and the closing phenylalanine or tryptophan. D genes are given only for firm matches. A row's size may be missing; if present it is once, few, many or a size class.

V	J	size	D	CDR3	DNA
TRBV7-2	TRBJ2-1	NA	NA	CASSLGPGSSYNEQFF	TGTGCCAGCAGCTTAGGTCCAGGGAGCTCCTACAATGAGCAGTTCTTC
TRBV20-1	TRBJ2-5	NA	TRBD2	CSARDHGRAGRQETQYF	TGCAGTGCTAGAGATCACGGGAGGGCCGGTAGGCAAGAGACCCAGTACTTC
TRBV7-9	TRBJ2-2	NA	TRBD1	CASSLGGGANTGELFF	TGTGCCAGCAGCTTAGGAGGGGGCGCGAACACCGGGGAGCTGTTTTTT
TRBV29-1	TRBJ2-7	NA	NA	CSVPGLDYEQYF	TGCAGCGTCCCGGGACTCGACTACGAGCAGTACTTC
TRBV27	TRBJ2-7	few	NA	CASSSRAGREQYF	TGTGCCAGTAGTTCTAGGGCAGGGAGGGAGCAGTACTTC
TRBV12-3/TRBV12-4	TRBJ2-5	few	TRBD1	CASSPGQGQETQYF	TGTGCCAGCTCACCGGGACAGGGCCAAGAGACCCAGTACTTC
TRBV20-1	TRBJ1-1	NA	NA	CSASSQSNTEAFF	TGCAGTGCTAGTAGCCAGTCGAACACTGAAGCTTTCTTT
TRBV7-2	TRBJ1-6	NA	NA	CASSTGFSYNSPLHF	TGTGCCAGCAGCACGGGCTTCTCCTATAATTCACCCCTCCACTTT
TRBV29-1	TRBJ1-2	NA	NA	CSSESPGGYTF	TGCAGCTCGGAATCCCCCGGTGGCTACACCTTC
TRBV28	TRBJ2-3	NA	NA	CASSPVTDTQYF	TGTGCCAGCAGTCCCGTGACAGATACGCAGTATTTT
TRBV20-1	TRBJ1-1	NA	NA	CSARDAAGRAEAFF	TGCAGTGCTAGAGATGCGGCAGGACGGGCTGAAGCTTTCTTT
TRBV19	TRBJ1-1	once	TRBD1	CASSPLPGGFTEAFF	TGTGCCAGTAGTCCACTCCCAGGGGGATTCACTGAAGCTTTCTTT
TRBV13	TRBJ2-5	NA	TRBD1	CASSRNDRGRETQYF	TGTGCCAGCAGCCGAAATGACAGGGGGCGGGAGACCCAGTACTTC
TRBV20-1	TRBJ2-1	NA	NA	CSARGLFWGGRDEQFF	TGCAGTGCTAGAGGCCTATTTTGGGGTGGTAGGGATGAGCAGTTCTTC
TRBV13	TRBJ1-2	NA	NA	CASGIGAGNYGYTF	TGTGCCAGCGGGATAGGGGCAGGGAACTATGGCTACACCTTC
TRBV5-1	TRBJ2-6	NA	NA	CASMSSGANVLTF	TGCGCCAGCATGAGCTCTGGGGCCAACGTCCTGACTTTC
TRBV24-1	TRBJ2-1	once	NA	CATSDSRLDVNEQFF	TGTGCCACCAGTGATTCCCGGCTTGATGTGAATGAGCAGTTCTTC
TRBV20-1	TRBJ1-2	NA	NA	CSARDRTARGGGYTF	TGCAGTGCTAGAGATCGGACAGCCCGGGGCGGCGGCTACACCTTC
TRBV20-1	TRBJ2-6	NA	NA	CSAREGTGANVLTF	TGCAGTGCTAGAGAGGGGACTGGGGCCAACGTCCTGACTTTC
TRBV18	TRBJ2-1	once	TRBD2	CASSPPGLAGGPNEQFF	TGTGCCAGCTCACCACCGGGACTAGCGGGTGGCCCCAATGAGCAGTTCTTC
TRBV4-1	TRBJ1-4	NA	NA	CASSRISDEKLFF	TGCGCCAGCAGCCGAATCTCAGATGAAAAACTGTTTTTT
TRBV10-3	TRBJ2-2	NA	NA	CAATGTLNTGELFF	TGTGCCGCGACCGGGACTCTCAACACCGGGGAGCTGTTTTTT
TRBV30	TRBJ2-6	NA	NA	CAWSSRPSGANVLTF	TGTGCCTGGAGTAGCCGGCCCTCTGGGGCCAACGTCCTGACTTTC
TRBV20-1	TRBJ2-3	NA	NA	CSATDATDTQYF	TGCAGTGCTACCGACGCAACAGATACGCAGTATTTT
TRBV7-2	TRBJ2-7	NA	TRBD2	CASSLDRGGYEQYF	TGTGCCAGCAGCTTAGATCGGGGGGGCTACGAGCAGTACTTC
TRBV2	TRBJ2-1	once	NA	CASKRDDPRNEQFF	TGTGCCAGCAAAAGGGACGATCCCCGAAATGAGCAGTTCTTC
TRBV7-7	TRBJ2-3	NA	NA	CASSFGTADTQYF	TGTGCTAGCAGCTTTGGAACGGCGGATACGCAGTATTTT
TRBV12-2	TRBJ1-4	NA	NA	CASREHGCNEKLFF	TGTGCAAGTCGCGAACATGGATGTAATGAAAAACTGTTTTTT
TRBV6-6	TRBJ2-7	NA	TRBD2	CASSVLAGDLYEQYF	TGTGCCAGCAGTGTTCTAGCGGGGGACCTCTACGAGCAGTACTTC
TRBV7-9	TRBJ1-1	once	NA	CASSELYLSGQDTEAFF	TGTGCCAGCAGCGAACTCTACCTTTCGGGGCAGGACACTGAAGCTTTCTTT
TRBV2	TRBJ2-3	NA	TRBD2	CASGVGLAGFTDTQYF	TGTGCCAGCGGTGTCGGACTAGCGGGGTTCACAGATACGCAGTATTTT
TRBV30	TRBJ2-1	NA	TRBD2	CAWRRSGGNTQFF	TGTGCCTGGAGACGGTCGGGGGGTAACACTCAGTTCTTC
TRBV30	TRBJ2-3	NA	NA	CATRYREADTQYF	TGTGCCACTCGTTACAGGGAAGCAGATACGCAGTATTTT
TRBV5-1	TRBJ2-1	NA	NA	CASSAALGPTDNEQFF	TGCGCCAGCAGCGCGGCCCTAGGCCCAACGGACAATGAGCAGTTCTTC
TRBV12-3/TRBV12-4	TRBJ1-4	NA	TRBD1	CASSPGTGAGEKLFF	TGTGCCAGCAGCCCTGGGACAGGGGCTGGTGAAAAACTGTTTTTT
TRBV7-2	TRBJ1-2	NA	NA	CASSPRAGGYTF	TGTGCCAGCAGCCCCCGGGCAGGCGGCTACACCTTC
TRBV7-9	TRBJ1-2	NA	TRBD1	CASSPGQVQEF	TGTGCCAGCAGCCCGGGACAGGTGCAGGAGTTC
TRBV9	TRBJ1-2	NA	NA	CASSVSGYTF	TGTGCCAGCAGCGTCTCTGGCTACACCTTC
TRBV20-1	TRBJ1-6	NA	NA	CSVGGRSNYNSPLHF	TGCAGTGTGGGAGGCAGATCTAATTATAATTCACCCCTCCACTTT
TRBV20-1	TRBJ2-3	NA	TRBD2	CSAEGLAGTSTDTQYF	TGCAGTGCTGAAGGACTAGCGGGCACCAGCACAGATACGCAGTATTTT
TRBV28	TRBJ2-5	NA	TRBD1	CASSDRGRETQYF	TGTGCCAGTTCCGACAGGGGGCGAGAGACCCAGTACTTC
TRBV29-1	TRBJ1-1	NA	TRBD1	CSVGTHRGQYTEAFF	TGCAGCGTTGGAACGCACAGGGGGCAGTACACTGAAGCTTTCTTT
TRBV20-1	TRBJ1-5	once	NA	CSAPTGGLNQPQHF	TGCAGTGCTCCCACCGGAGGGCTCAATCAGCCCCAGCATTTT
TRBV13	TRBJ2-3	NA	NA	CASSRGLSAQYF	TGTGCCAGCAGCAGAGGTCTGTCGGCGCAGTATTTT
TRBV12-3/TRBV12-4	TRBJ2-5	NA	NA	CASSLMEGETQYF	TGTGCCAGCAGTTTAATGGAGGGGGAGACCCAGTACTTC
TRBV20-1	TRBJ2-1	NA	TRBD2	CSATSGGAHNEQFF	TGCAGTGCTACCAGCGGGGGGGCTCACAATGAGCAGTTCTTC
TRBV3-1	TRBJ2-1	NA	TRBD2	CASSQDSAGVLFF	TGTGCCAGCAGCCAAGATTCGGCGGGAGTGCTGTTCTTC
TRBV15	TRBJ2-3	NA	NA	CATSLFMGTQYF	TGTGCCACCAGCTTATTCATGGGTACGCAGTATTTT
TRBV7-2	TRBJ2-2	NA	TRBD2	CASSLTGTSGMSGELFF	TGTGCCAGCAGCTTAACCGGGACTAGCGGGATGAGCGGGGAGCTGTTTTTT
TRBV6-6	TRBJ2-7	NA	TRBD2	CASIQTSGGTYEQYF	TGTGCCAGCATCCAGACTAGCGGGGGAACCTACGAGCAGTACTTC
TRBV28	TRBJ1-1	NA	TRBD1	CASSFHPGTGGSEAFF	TGTGCCAGCAGTTTCCACCCCGGGACAGGGGGTTCTGAAGCTTTCTTT
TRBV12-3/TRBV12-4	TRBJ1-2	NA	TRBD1	CASSIRPHRGYGYTF	TGTGCCAGCAGTATCCGCCCTCACAGGGGCTATGGCTACACCTTC
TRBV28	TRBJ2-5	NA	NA	CASSATGTKETQYF	TGTGCCAGCAGTGCGACCGGGACGAAAGAGACCCAGTACTTC
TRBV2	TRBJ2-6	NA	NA	CASQQGEGANVLTF	TGTGCCAGTCAACAGGGTGAGGGGGCCAACGTCCTGACTTTC